The 16 T cell receptor beta chains reported below all come from one sample, sequenced in a study of siplizumab effects on memory and regulatory T cells. Produced via immunoSEQ multiplex PCR; TCRdb's table is partial and in-frame only. The sample yields roughly 100,000 clones, 92% seen once. Sample: CD4+ T cells sorted from blood. These receptors all come from a human donor in good health.

The chain carries TRBV2 and TRBJ1-1; TRBD1 agrees at 7 bases. The CDR3 sequence is 14 residues long. The germline gives CDR1 SNHLY, CDR2 FYNNEI. V was pared by 6 bases and J by 4 bases, with 8 bases of the junction left unmatched. This CDR3 is CASSLDRVITEAFF. DNA of the CDR3: TGTGCCAGCAGCCTTGACAGGGTAATCACTGAAGCTTTCTTT.

The chain employs TRBV28 and TRBJ2-7, with D perhaps TRBD1 (7 bases). Germline V lookup: CDR1 MDHEN, CDR2 SYDVKM. Trimming removed 7 bases at V and 2 bases at J, with 18 bases between. The length of the CDR3 is 15 residues. The CDR3 here is CASTNAGQTAYEQYF. In DNA form, the CDR3 reads TGTGCCAGCACGAATGCGGGACAGACGGCCTACGAGCAGTACTTC. Supplemented by reference TRBV28 and TRBJ2-7, the full variable domain reads DVKVTQSSRYLVKRTGEKVFLECVQDMDHENMFWYRQDPGLGLRLIYFSYDVKMKEKGDIPEGYSVSREKKERFSLILESASTNQTSMYLCASTNAGQTAYEQYFGPGTRLTVT.

The chain employs TRBV6-5 and TRBJ2-3, with D unresolved. Germline assignment: CDR1 MNHEY and CDR2 SVGAGI. V lost 4 bases and J 1 base, leaving 6 bases between the germline ends. The CDR3 loop spans 13 amino acids. Here the CDR3 DNA reads TGTGCCAGCAGTTCCGGACGCACAGATACGCAGTATTTT. It encodes CASSSGRTDTQYF.

The J gene is TRBJ1-2, the V gene TRBV28; 7 positions match TRBD1. This CDR3 contains 15 residues. The germline V gene encodes CDR1 MDHEN and CDR2 SYDVKM. With 3 bases clipped from V and 7 bases from J, the junction kept 11 bases outside the gene matches. CDR3 protein: CASSFKGAGWSGYTF. In DNA, the CDR3 is TGTGCCAGCAGTTTCAAGGGGGCAGGTTGGAGTGGCTACACCTTC.

The rearrangement joins TRBV5-6 to TRBJ2-1, with a weak D call TRBD2 (5 bases). The V gene lost 0 bases and the J gene lost 8 bases, with 12 bases spanning the gap. This CDR3 comprises 14 residues. Germline values: CDR1 SGHDT, CDR2 YYEEEE. The CDR3 protein is CASSLDPSSDEQFF. The CDR3 coding sequence is TGTGCCAGCAGCTTGGATCCTAGCAGCGATGAGCAGTTCTTC.

This chain connects TRBV7-9 to TRBJ2-7; D gene uncertain. This CDR3 comprises 15 residues. Germline V lookup: CDR1 SEHNR, CDR2 FQNEAQ (reference sequence). V lost 4 bases to trimming and J lost 3 bases, with 16 bases between them. The CDR3 nucleotides read TGTGCCAGCAGCTCCCCCCCCCTGAACAGCTACGAGCAGTACTTC. Its translation: CASSSPPLNSYEQYF.

This chain's CDR3 is CASRPQGALTEAFF. The CDR3 region has the DNA TGTGCCAGCAGACCTCAGGGGGCGCTTACTGAAGCTTTCTTT. This sequence joins TRBV6-6 and TRBJ1-1, with 8 bases aligning to TRBD1. V lost 6 bases, J lost 5 bases, and 8 bases stayed unmatched. Germline V gene data show CDR1 as MNHNY and CDR2 as SVGAGI (reference sequence). The CDR3 spans 14 residues.

The CDR3 is CASSVDEGAGYGYTF. The CDR3 coding sequence is TGTGCCAGCAGCGTAGATGAGGGGGCAGGCTATGGCTACACCTTC. The genes are TRBV9 and TRBJ1-2; TRBD1 agrees at 7 bases. The CDR3 is 15 residues long. Losses at the gene ends were 0 bases for V and 4 bases for J; bases not matched to a gene: 6. The germline V gene encodes CDR1 SGDLS and CDR2 YYNGEE.

Note on this clone: Relative to the germline gene, one junction end is altered; a read error may explain this. The rearrangement joins TRBV6-1 to TRBJ2-1; 9 bases line up with TRBD2. Germline CDR1 and CDR2: MNHNS and SASEGT. This CDR3 has 16 amino acids. Written as DNA, the CDR3 is TGTGCCAGCAGTCAAGCCAGGAGCGGGAGGAATGATGAGCAGTTCTTC. Translating gives CASSQARSGRNDEQFF.

The J gene is TRBJ2-7, the V gene TRBV5-1; 9 bases are shared with TRBD2. There are 18 residues in the CDR3. V was clipped by 4 bases and J by 4 bases; unmatched bases: 18. Per germline, CDR1 SGHRS and CDR2 YFSETQ. Written as DNA, the CDR3 is TGCGCCAGCAGCGGGACTAGCAGGACTTGGGTTTCTTCTTACGAGCAGTACTTC. This encodes CASSGTSRTWVSSYEQYF.

The rearrangement links TRBV5-1 to TRBJ2-1; weak D call: TRBD2 (6 bases). Germline V gene lookup returns CDR1 SGHRS and CDR2 YFSETQ. This CDR3 is built from 15 residues. Trimming removed 4 bases at V and 0 bases at J, with 11 bases between. CDR3 DNA: TGCGCCAGCAGCGCGGGACTGGCCTCCTACAATGAGCAGTTCTTC. This encodes CASSAGLASYNEQFF.

This chain connects TRBV6-4 to TRBJ1-6; possible D gene TRBD1, 5 bases. The germline V and J ends were trimmed by 2 bases and 10 bases, with 12 bases remaining between them. Germline V lookup: CDR1 MRHNA, CDR2 SNTAGT. The CDR3 length is 14 residues. The CDR3 DNA follows: TGTGCCAGCAGTGACGGGGGTTCTGGGTCACCCCTCCACTTT. Protein: CASSDGGSGSPLHF.

The gene calls are TRBV7-9 and TRBJ2-1; D may match TRBD1 or TRBD2 (5 bases each). V was trimmed by 3 bases and J by 7 bases, leaving 13 bases between them. Looked up from germline, CDR1 is SEHNR and CDR2 is FQNEAQ (reference sequence). This CDR3 is built from 14 residues. This chain's CDR3 is CASSFRLRGNEQFF. The DNA for the CDR3 is TGTGCCAGCAGCTTCCGACTAAGGGGTAATGAGCAGTTCTTC.

V gene TRBV7-3 combines with J gene TRBJ2-3; TRBD1 might be the D (5 bases). The CDR3 has 15 residues. Germline V lookup: CDR1 SGHTA, CDR2 FQGTGA. V was shortened by 1 base and J by 5 bases, with 13 bases between the two germline ends. The CDR3 loop is CASSLNVGQGDTQYF. For the CDR3, the DNA is TGTGCCAGCAGCTTAAACGTGGGCCAGGGAGATACGCAGTATTTT.

This clone was observed a few times. The chain is built from TRBV5-6 and TRBJ1-1; D is ambiguous. Germline CDR1 reads SGHDT; CDR2 reads YYEEEE. V was cut by 2 bases and J by 5 bases, with 19 bases left in between. This CDR3 region has 16 residues. CDR3 in amino acids: CASSFPSTSGVTEAFF. CDR3 bases: TGTGCCAGCAGCTTTCCCAGTACGAGTGGGGTGACTGAAGCTTTCTTT. Supplemented by reference TRBV5-6 and TRBJ1-1, the full variable domain reads DAGVTQSPTHLIKTRGQQVTLRCSPKSGHDTVSWYQQALGQGPQFIFQYYEEEERQRGNFPDRFSGHQFPNYSSELNVNALLLGDSALYLCASSFPSTSGVTEAFFGQGTRLTVV.

The rearrangement uses TRBV6-4 and TRBJ2-1, with D maybe TRBD1 (6 bases). The length of the CDR3 is 15 residues. The germline CDR1 and CDR2 sequences are MRHNA and SNTAGT. V shed 3 bases and J shed 1 base, with 10 bases lying between them. CDR3 loop: CASSEGDKSYNEQFF. The CDR3 coding sequence is TGTGCCAGCAGTGAGGGGGACAAGTCCTACAATGAGCAGTTCTTC.